Listed here are 17 T cell receptor beta chains from one sample, sequenced in a study of T cell changes during pregnancy in multiple sclerosis. Using immunoSEQ multiplex PCR, the repertoire was profiled, and TCRdb retains in-frame clones only, with some absent. There are tens of thousands of clones in the sample; 85% to 95% occur only once, and 1.3% to 1.5% lies in the top ten. The material was peripheral blood, obtained in the third trimester of pregnancy. These receptors were collected from a female donor in good health, enrolled as a control in a pregnancy study.

This clone came up a few times. The chain recombines TRBV28 with TRBJ1-2; D is unresolved. The CDR3 extends over 13 amino acids. Between the trimmed V and J ends, which lost 2 bases and 3 bases, there was a span of 7 bases. Germline V gives CDR1 MDHEN, CDR2 SYDVKM. The CDR3 loop reads CASSLVEHYGYTF. The CDR3 DNA sequence: TGTGCCAGCAGTTTAGTCGAGCACTATGGCTACACCTTC.

Comment on this clone: Distinct nucleotide sequences in the sample also encode this CDR3. The chain combines TRBV5-6 with TRBJ1-5; 8 bases match TRBD1. The junction had 2 bases not matched to a gene; V was cut back by 4 bases and J by 2 bases. The CDR3 length is 14 residues. Germline V gene lookup returns CDR1 SGHDT and CDR2 YYEEEE. The CDR3 DNA is TGTGCCAGCAGCGGACAGGGTGGCAATCAGCCCCAGCATTTT. Its translation: CASSGQGGNQPQHF.

The CDR3 spells CASSPEWGTSGNSSYNEQFF. The CDR3 bases are TGTGCCAGCAGCCCCGAGTGGGGGACTAGCGGAAACAGCTCCTACAATGAGCAGTTCTTC. The V gene is TRBV5-4, the J gene TRBJ2-1; 11 nucleotides align to TRBD2. After removal of 4 bases from V and 0 bases from J, the junction contained 15 bases not matched to a gene. This CDR3 spans 20 amino acids. Looked up from germline, CDR1 is SGHNT and CDR2 is YYREEE (reference sequence). Full variable domain (outside the CDR3, taken from reference TRBV5-4 and TRBJ2-1): ETGVTQSPTHLIKTRGQQVTLRCSSQSGHNTVSWYQQALGQGPQFIFQYYREEENGRGNFPPRFSGLQFPNYSSELNVNALELDDSALYLCASSPEWGTSGNSSYNEQFFGPGTRLTVL.

V gene TRBV10-3 combines with J gene TRBJ1-2; 7 bases line up with TRBD1. The CDR3 contains 14 residues. Germline trimming cut 3 bases from V and 8 bases from J; bases unmatched to any gene: 9. Germline CDR1 and CDR2: ENHRY and SYGVKD. The CDR3 sequence: CAISDPDRVLGYTF. CDR3 DNA: TGTGCCATCAGTGATCCCGACAGGGTTTTAGGCTACACCTTC.

There are a few counts of this clone. The DNA for the CDR3 is TGCGCCAGCAGCCAAGCGTTCAGCTCCTACGAGCAGTACTTC. Protein product: CASSQAFSSYEQYF. J is TRBJ2-7 and V is TRBV4-1; D gene ambiguous. The CDR3 has 14 amino acids. The V gene's germline CDR1 is MGHRA and CDR2 YSYEKL. The ends were cut back, 1 base at V and 0 bases at J, with 7 bases in the middle.

J is TRBJ2-2 and V is TRBV5-4; 7 bases align to TRBD2. This CDR3 is built from 17 residues. Per the germline V gene, CDR1 is SGHNT and CDR2 is YYREEE (reference sequence). V was pared by 0 bases and J by 5 bases, with 10 bases of the junction left unmatched. The CDR3 nucleotides read TGTGCCAGCAGCTTGGCTGTCCGCGGGAGTGGGACCGGGGAGCTGTTTTTT. Amino acids: CASSLAVRGSGTGELFF.

This sequence joins TRBV4-2 and TRBJ2-6, with 11 bases lining up with TRBD1. V gave up 0 bases and J gave up 3 bases; unmatched junction bases: 4. The CDR3 consists of 18 residues. Germline CDR1 is LGHNA and CDR2 is YNFKEQ. This chain's CDR3 is CASSQEDRGLFGANVLTF. The CDR3 DNA reads TGTGCCAGCAGCCAAGAGGACAGGGGGCTGTTTGGGGCCAACGTCCTGACTTTC.

In its sample, this clone was seen a few times. The chain carries TRBV6-1 and TRBJ1-1; TRBD1 is a possible D gene (5 bases). Germline CDR1 MNHNS, CDR2 SASEGT. V lost 6 bases to trimming and J lost 3 bases, with 8 bases between them. The CDR3 runs to 12 residues. CDR3 in amino acids: CASRGVDTEAFF. In nucleotides, the CDR3 is TGTGCCAGCAGAGGGGTGGACACTGAAGCTTTCTTT.

The V gene is TRBV5-1, the J gene TRBJ2-3; no firm D call. The CDR3 consists of 14 residues. CDR1 and CDR2 from the germline V gene are SGHRS and YFSETQ. Between the trimmed V and J ends, which lost 0 bases and 6 bases, there was a span of 11 bases. The CDR3 DNA reads as TGCGCCAGCAGCTTGGAATCAGTTCCCGATACGCAGTATTTT. Protein product: CASSLESVPDTQYF.

This chain uses TRBV7-8 with TRBJ2-5; D unclear. This CDR3 spans 12 amino acids. The V gene's germline CDR1 is SGHVS and CDR2 FQNEAQ. Trimming stripped 4 bases from V and 5 bases from J, with 8 bases between. CDR3 sequence (DNA): TGTGCCAGCAGCTCCCATTTGGAGACCCAGTACTTC. Protein: CASSSHLETQYF. Complete variable domain (other parts from reference TRBV7-8 and TRBJ2-5): GAGVSQSPRYKVAKRGQDVALRCDPISGHVSLFWYQQALGQGPEFLTYFQNEAQLDKSGLPSDRFFAERPEGSVSTLKIQRTQQEDSAVYLCASSSHLETQYFGPGTRLLVL.

The V gene is TRBV20-1, the J gene TRBJ2-5, with D uncertain. V dropped 3 bases and J dropped 4 bases, with 3 bases sitting between them. CDR1 is DFQATT and CDR2 is SNEGSKA in the germline V gene (reference sequence). The CDR3 is 10 amino acids. CDR3 loop: CSARRETQYF. In nucleotides, the CDR3 is TGCAGTGCTAGGCGAGAGACCCAGTACTTC.

The chain is built from TRBV5-1 and TRBJ1-2, with 8 bases matching TRBD1. Trimming took 4 bases from V and 8 from J; bases not matched to a gene: 16. Germline V gene lookup returns CDR1 SGHRS and CDR2 YFSETQ. The CDR3 sequence is 16 residues long. In DNA form, the CDR3 reads TGCGCCAGCAGCCTGGGGCGGGAGCAGGGGGCAGGGGGCTACACCTTC. Translation: CASSLGREQGAGGYTF.

The chain is built from TRBV11-2 and TRBJ2-5, with TRBD2 identical over 8 bases. The CDR3 sequence is 16 residues long. The V and J ends lost 1 base and 5 bases, in that order; junction bases with no gene match: 9. CDR1 is SGHAT and CDR2 is FQNNGV in the germline V gene. CDR3 nucleotides: TGTGCCAGCAGCTTAGGGACTAGCCCAACCTGGGAGACCCAGTACTTC. This sequence encodes CASSLGTSPTWETQYF.

CDR3 sequence: CASSQGGPGELSSYNEQFF. The CDR3 bases are TGTGCCAGCAGCCAAGGGGGGCCTGGGGAGCTGAGCTCCTACAATGAGCAGTTCTTC. The J gene is TRBJ2-1, the V gene TRBV4-2; weak D call: TRBD1 (6 bases). V shed 1 base and J shed 0 bases, with 19 bases lying between them. Germline V gives CDR1 LGHNA, CDR2 YNFKEQ. CDR3 length: 19 residues.

The chain uses TRBV29-1 and TRBJ2-7; 8 bases map to TRBD1. The V segment lost 7 bases and the J segment 3 bases; nucleotides outside the gene matches: 8. CDR3 length: 13 amino acids. Germline V gene lookup returns CDR1 SQVTM and CDR2 ANQGSEA. DNA for the CDR3: TGCAGCGGCGACAGGGGACCCTGCTACGAGCAGTACTTC. Translated, it gives CSGDRGPCYEQYF.

This rearrangement joins TRBV10-3 to TRBJ2-7; D perhaps matches TRBD1 (6 bases). Trimming shortened V by 3 bases and J by 3 bases, and 18 bases separated the two germline ends. Germline lookup yields CDR1 ENHRY and CDR2 SYGVKD. The CDR3 spans 16 residues. The CDR3 DNA is TGTGCCATCAGTGATAGCGTGGCAGGGACATACTACGAGCAGTACTTC. Amino acid sequence: CAISDSVAGTYYEQYF.

The V and J genes are TRBV6-5 and TRBJ1-4; 10 bases agree with TRBD1. The germline V gene has CDR1 MNHEY and CDR2 SVGAGI. With V trimmed by 6 bases and J by 7 bases, 2 bases remained unmatched. The CDR3 length is 13 residues. CDR3 sequence (DNA): TGTGCCAGCAGGGGACAGGGGAGTGAAAAACTGTTTTTT. Its translation is CASRGQGSEKLFF.